The 3 T cell receptor beta chains below all came from one sample that was sequenced in a study of beta chain features in type 1 diabetes (dated by TCRdb to 2016 to 2019). These receptors have no known antigen. The research as a whole found: In all four CD4+ subsets, TCRB CDR3 length was moderately but significantly shorter in type 1 diabetes patients.

The library was produced with the immunoSEQ multiplex PCR assay. The High Capacity cDNA Reverse Transcription Kit was used to reverse transcribe all of the isolated RNA, meaning that expressed TCRB transcripts were what got sequenced. Not all clones reach the TCRdb copy of this immuneACCESS table, which keeps in-frame sequences only. Checked studies attribute under half of the gap to unresolved V genes and leave the rest unexplained. The sample table lists about 360,000 clones, around 12% of them with a count of one. The ten most abundant clones make up around 0.0099% of the sample. Sequencing was carried out using naive CD4+ T cells from blood. The cell subset or site label, read with the paper, signifies: true naive CD4+ T cells. These receptors were obtained from a woman between 18 and 29 years old with type 1 diabetes.

The J gene is TRBJ1-1, the V gene TRBV18; 7 bases are a match to TRBD1. The germline V gene has CDR1 KGHSH and CDR2 LQKENI. This CDR3 has 14 amino acids. V trimming: 1 base; J trimming: 6 bases; junction bases outside the gene matches: 5. As DNA, the CDR3 is TGTGCCAGCTCACCACAGGGGGCTATACCTGAAGCTTTCTTT. Amino acids: CASSPQGAIPEAFF.

The chain joins TRBV2 to TRBJ2-1; D is unresolved. The germline V gene has CDR1 SNHLY and CDR2 FYNNEI. The CDR3 has 10 amino acids. V was pared by 6 bases and J by 8 bases, with 5 bases between. CDR3 in DNA: TGTGCCAGCAGAGCGTATGAGCAGTTCTTC. Translated: CASRAYEQFF.

The chain links TRBV30 to TRBJ1-4; 8 nucleotides align to TRBD1. V trimming: 2 bases; J trimming: 8 bases; junction bases outside the gene matches: 13. The CDR3 runs to 16 residues. Per the germline V gene, CDR1 is GTSNPN and CDR2 is SVGIG (reference sequence). The CDR3 loop reads CAWSKQGAAPREKLFF. As DNA, the CDR3 is TGTGCCTGGAGTAAGCAGGGGGCAGCGCCTAGAGAAAAACTGTTTTTT.